The entry below gives a single T cell receptor (beta chain) sequence along with its context. The V gene's germline CDR1 is ENHRY and CDR2 SYGVKD. The CDR3 totals 13 residues. The V and J ends lost 8 bases and 2 bases respectively, with 9 bases between them. This entry comes from a study of T-cell memory formation after mild COVID-19. TCRdb reprocessed the 5' RACE reads with MiXCR, giving one entry per CDR3 protein. The table includes hundreds of thousands of distinct CDR3 sequences, approximately 7.6% detected once. The clonotype comes from a man aged 18 to 29 who had mild COVID-19 (a few samples of this study predate the infection). Cell type and time point are not known. The chain uses TRBV10-3 and TRBJ1-4, with no clear D. The sample consisted of PBMCs or a T cell subset sorted from them (not recorded which). The CDR3 bases are TGTGCCATCCGTCGGGCGACTAATGAAAAACTGTTTTTT. It is translated as CAIRRATNEKLFF.